The source of this T cell receptor beta chain is a study of T cell responses to AZD1222 COVID-19 vaccine. Study-wide results and caveats: Repertoires were sampled only after the peak T cell response. CD4 TCRs associated with vaccination spanned spike, dominating at 160-218 and 743-854.

This clone was seen once. Its antigen is not identified. CDR1 KGHDR and CDR2 SFDVKD come from the germline V gene. The V and J ends lost 4 bases and 5 bases respectively, with 16 bases between them. This CDR3 contains 15 residues. TCRdb's copy holds only in-frame clones and misses some; the assay was immunoSEQ multiplex PCR. This table has 100,000 to 150,000 clones, about 88% appearing once. This receptor was identified in an adult in good health. V is TRBV24-1 and J is TRBJ1-1; D perhaps matches TRBD1 (6 bases). This specimen was peripheral blood, taken on day 0 of AZD1222 vaccination. CDR3: CATSEWTALGTEAFF. The CDR3 nucleotides read TGTGCCACCAGTGAATGGACAGCTCTGGGGACTGAAGCTTTCTTT.